A single sample gave rise to the 30 T cell receptor beta chains below, sequenced in a study of healthy donors' naive CD4 and CD8 T cells (dated by TCRdb to between 2014 and 2017). Sequencing was performed on a 454 GS FLX Titanium. A previously published linear amplification protocol was used to build the TCR libraries, starting from 400 to 500 ng of total RNA. In TCRdb, the public reads were trimmed at Q25 with fastp and aligned with MiXCR, with productive beta chains retained. Every distinct CDR3 protein forms one entry, paired with its most common genes and DNA. This sample comprises approximately 180,000 distinct CDR3 sequences, about 76% of them detected only once. Of the sample, roughly 2.4% falls within the top ten clones. The sample consisted of naive CD4+ and CD8+ T cells sorted from blood, pooled from several donors. The cell subset or site tag for this specimen amounts to: FACS-sorted naive CD4+ (CD45RO-CD45RA+) and naive CD8+ (CD45RA+CD27bright) T cells. The receptors were gathered from a pool of human donors in good health; the sample pools cells from several healthy donors.

This clonotype was recorded once. The chain recombines TRBV5-1 with TRBJ2-1; tentatively, D is TRBD1 or TRBD2 (5 bases each). The CDR3 is 14 residues long. The germline V gene encodes CDR1 SGHRS and CDR2 YFSETQ. With 4 bases removed from V and 9 bases from J, the gap between germline ends came to 17 bases. The CDR3 region is CASSPGTGLIEQFF. In DNA form, the CDR3 reads TGCGCCAGCAGCCCTGGGACCGGCCTTATTGAGCAGTTCTTC.

The CDR3: CASSLATWETQYF. The CDR3 DNA sequence: TGTGCCAGCAGTCTAGCGACGTGGGAGACCCAGTACTTC. V is TRBV21-1 and J is TRBJ2-5; the table names TRBD2, a call not compared with the DNA. TRBV21-1 is classified as a pseudogene. The CDR3 is 13 amino acids.

This clonotype was observed a single time. CDR3: CAPRLAGDPILAKNIQYF. CDR3 DNA: TGTGCCCCCCGACTAGCGGGGGATCCCATCCTAGCCAAAAACATTCAGTACTTC. This chain connects TRBV30 to TRBJ2-4, with 12 bases matching TRBD2. Germline CDR1 is GTSNPN and CDR2 is SVGIG (reference sequence). V trimming: 8 bases; J trimming: 0 bases; junction bases outside the gene matches: 14. The length of the CDR3 is 18 residues.

CDR3 in amino acids: CSVEDQGTAFF. DNA for the CDR3: TGCAGCGTTGAAGATCAAGGGACGGCTTTCTTT. The chain employs TRBV29-1 and TRBJ1-1; possibly TRBD1 for D (5 bases). The V gene's germline CDR1 is SQVTM and CDR2 ANQGSEA. This CDR3 contains 11 residues. The germline V and J ends were trimmed by 0 bases and 11 bases, with 10 bases remaining between them.

The J gene is TRBJ2-3, the V gene TRBV29-1, with 8 positions matching TRBD1. Germline V gives CDR1 SQVTM, CDR2 ANQGSEA. There are 15 residues in the CDR3. J lost 4 bases, V lost 0 bases, and 6 bases had no gene match. The CDR3 is CSVEDPTGVPDTQYF. CDR3 coding DNA: TGCAGCGTTGAAGATCCGACAGGGGTCCCAGATACGCAGTATTTT.

The chain uses TRBV12-5 and TRBJ2-7; D is unclear. Germline loops: CDR1 LGHNT, CDR2 FRNRAP. There are 16 residues in the CDR3. With 0 bases removed from V and 0 bases from J, the gap between germline ends came to 12 bases. DNA for the CDR3: TGTGCTAGTGGTTTGGTCTTACTTAGGAGCTCCTACGAGCAGTACTTC. Residues: CASGLVLLRSSYEQYF.

This chain connects TRBV29-1 to TRBJ2-7; D may correspond to TRBD1 or TRBD2 (5 bases each). The CDR3 loop spans 15 amino acids. Per germline, CDR1 SQVTM and CDR2 ANQGSEA. V lost 3 bases and J 0 bases, leaving 15 bases between the germline ends. CDR3 in DNA: TGCAGCGTTGACTCGGGACCGGAGAACTCCTACGAGCAGTACTTC. As protein: CSVDSGPENSYEQYF.

In its sample, this clonotype was seen once. The V gene is TRBV6-2 or TRBV6-3, the J gene TRBJ2-1; 12 bases are a match to TRBD2. The length of the CDR3 is 20 residues. Germline V gives CDR1 MNHEY, CDR2 SVGEGT. The ends lost 4 bases at V and 7 bases at J; junction bases unmatched: 20. The CDR3 here is CASSSLLAGGPEGGENEQFF. The CDR3 DNA sequence: TGTGCCAGCAGTTCCCTCCTAGCGGGAGGGCCGGAGGGGGGTGAAAATGAGCAGTTCTTC.

The chain links TRBV19 to TRBJ2-1; D not resolved. With 0 bases removed from V and 5 bases from J, the gap between germline ends came to 23 bases. The CDR3 spans 19 residues. Germline V lookup: CDR1 LNHDA, CDR2 SQIVND (reference sequence). CDR3 in amino acids: CASSIDGPFLLAGNNEQFF. The CDR3 DNA is TGTGCCAGTAGTATAGATGGCCCCTTTCTCCTGGCAGGAAACAATGAGCAGTTCTTC.

CDR3 residues: CASSFDRVQETQYF. CDR3 in DNA: TGTGCCAGCAGCTTTGACCGGGTCCAAGAGACCCAGTACTTC. The chain has TRBV13 and TRBJ2-5; D is unresolved. Germline lookup yields CDR1 PRHDT and CDR2 FYEKMQ (reference sequence). Trimming left V 3 bases short and J 1 base short, with 9 bases between. This CDR3 comprises 14 residues. Full variable domain (rest looked up from reference TRBV13 and TRBJ2-5): AAGVIQSPRHLIKEKRETATLKCYPIPRHDTVYWYQQGPGQDPQFLISFYEKMQSDKGSIPDRFSAQQFSDYHSELNMSSLELGDSALYFCASSFDRVQETQYFGPGTRLLVL.

This sequence joins TRBV29-1 and TRBJ2-7; maybe TRBD1 (6 bases). The CDR3 spans 15 residues. Deletions cut 0 bases from V and 0 bases from J, with 12 bases between. Germline CDR1 and CDR2: SQVTM and ANQGSEA. In DNA form, the CDR3 reads TGCAGCGTTGAAGATCCCGGGACACTCTCCTACGAGCAGTACTTC. It translates to CSVEDPGTLSYEQYF.

The chain joins TRBV20-1 to TRBJ2-7; 7 nucleotides line up with TRBD2. Trimming took 6 bases from V and 1 from J; bases not matched to a gene: 15. The CDR3 has 16 amino acids. Germline V gene sequence: CDR1 DFQATT, CDR2 SNEGSKA (reference sequence). CDR3 residues: CSARGLPAGLSYEQYF. The DNA of the CDR3 is TGCAGTGCGAGGGGACTACCAGCAGGCTTGTCCTACGAGCAGTACTTC.

V is TRBV29-1 and J is TRBJ2-7, with a weak D call TRBD1 (5 bases). The CDR3 has 11 amino acids. Germline loops: CDR1 SQVTM, CDR2 ANQGSEA. V lost 2 bases and J 5 bases, leaving 7 bases between the germline ends. In DNA, the CDR3 is TGCAGCGTTGAACTCAGGGACGAGCAGTACTTC. It codes for CSVELRDEQYF.

The chain recombines TRBV5-5 with TRBJ2-7; D may be TRBD1 (5 bases). CDR3 length: 13 residues. Trimming left V 5 bases short and J 5 bases short, with 14 bases between. Germline-derived CDR1 and CDR2 are SGHKS and YYEKEE (reference sequence). The CDR3 sequence is CASRPRTPDEQYF. For the CDR3, the DNA is TGTGCCAGCAGGCCTAGGACACCGGACGAGCAGTACTTC.

The rearrangement uses TRBV25-1 and TRBJ2-7, with D unclear. The CDR3 runs to 14 residues. The germline gives CDR1 MGHDK, CDR2 SYGVNS. Trimming cost V 4 bases and J 1 base, with 11 bases left between them. Written as DNA, the CDR3 is TGTGCCAGCAGTGGCTGGCCGTTATCCTACGAGCAGTACTTC. Its translation is CASSGWPLSYEQYF.

The count of this clonotype is one. The CDR3, as DNA: TGTGCCGCTGGGGGCAGGGCCTACGAGCAGTACTTC. Translated, it gives CAAGGRAYEQYF. This chain uses TRBV19 with TRBJ2-7, with D tentatively TRBD1 (6 bases). The CDR3 loop spans 12 amino acids. Germline values: CDR1 LNHDA, CDR2 SQIVND (reference sequence). Trimming pared 11 bases from V and 2 bases from J, leaving 13 bases between.

The CDR3 region has the DNA TGTGCCAGTAGTATAATGTTTGGGTGGCAGGGTGCCTGGACAGATACGCAGTATTTT. Translated, it gives CASSIMFGWQGAWTDTQYF. J is TRBJ2-3 and V is TRBV19, with D possibly TRBD1 on 5 matching bases. CDR1 and CDR2 from the germline V gene are LNHDA and SQIVND (reference sequence). The CDR3 is 19 amino acids. Trimming shortened V by 2 bases and J by 3 bases, and 24 bases separated the two germline ends. Filled out from reference TRBV19 and TRBJ2-3, the complete variable domain reads DGGITQSPKYLFRKEGQNVTLSCEQNLNHDAMYWYRQDPGQGLRLIYYSQIVNDFQKGDIAEGYSVSREKKESFPLTVTSAQKNPTAFYLCASSIMFGWQGAWTDTQYFGPGTRLTVL.

The DNA of the CDR3 is TGTGCCAGCTCAAGGACAGAGAACTATGGCTACACCTTC. Translation gives CASSRTENYGYTF. The chain recombines TRBV18 with TRBJ1-2, with D possibly being TRBD1 (6 bases). Germline lookup yields CDR1 KGHSH and CDR2 LQKENI. V was shortened by 5 bases and J by 2 bases, with 9 bases between the two germline ends. The CDR3 spans 13 residues.

The chain links TRBV15 to TRBJ2-7, with TRBD1 as a possible D gene (6 bases). Germline loops: CDR1 LNHNV, CDR2 YYDKDF (reference sequence). The CDR3 contains 14 residues. V lost 1 base to trimming and J lost 3 bases, with 10 bases between them. The CDR3 here is CATSRGTEIYEQYF. DNA of the CDR3: TGTGCCACCAGCAGAGGGACAGAGATCTACGAGCAGTACTTC.

The chain is built from TRBV7-8 and TRBJ2-1, with D maybe TRBD1 (6 bases). Trimming left V 6 bases short and J 5 bases short, with 38 bases between. Looked up from germline, CDR1 is SGHVS and CDR2 is FQNEAQ. The CDR3 sequence is 22 residues long. CDR3 bases: TGTGCCAGCAGGGATGAGGAATGGGGGCCCCTAGGGGACCAGAGAAGTCACAATGAGCAGTTCTTC. Protein product: CASRDEEWGPLGDQRSHNEQFF.

CDR3 loop: CASNQDRALYGYTF. The DNA of the CDR3 is TGTGCCAGTAACCAGGACAGGGCTCTCTATGGCTACACCTTC. The chain links TRBV19 to TRBJ1-2, with TRBD1 matching 8 bases. CDR1 is LNHDA and CDR2 is SQIVND in the germline V gene (reference sequence). The CDR3 runs 14 residues. Trimming took 7 bases from V and 4 from J; bases not matched to a gene: 8.

The rearrangement joins TRBV19 to TRBJ1-3; tentative D call: TRBD1 (5 bases). Germline V gene sequence: CDR1 LNHDA, CDR2 SQIVND (reference sequence). V lost 4 bases and J 0 bases, leaving 10 bases between the germline ends. The CDR3 loop spans 15 amino acids. In DNA form, the CDR3 reads TGTGCCAGTAGTACAACCACAGGCTCTGGAAACACCATATATTTT. Encoded protein: CASSTTTGSGNTIYF.

CDR3 in amino acids: CASSTGAHEQYF. CDR3 nucleotide sequence: TGTGCCAGCAGCACAGGGGCCCACGAGCAGTACTTC. The chain combines TRBV5-5 with TRBJ2-7, with 7 bases aligning to TRBD1. The junction had 3 bases not matched to a gene; V was cut back by 4 bases and J by 5 bases. Germline V gives CDR1 SGHKS, CDR2 YYEKEE (reference sequence). This CDR3 has 12 residues.

In nucleotides, the CDR3 is TGCAGCCTAGCCGGGACAGGGCTCTCCTACAATGAGCAGTTCTTC. Its translation: CSLAGTGLSYNEQFF. The rearrangement joins TRBV29-1 to TRBJ2-1, with 9 bases matching TRBD1. The CDR3 spans 15 residues. Germline V gives CDR1 SQVTM, CDR2 ANQGSEA. Germline trimming cut 8 bases from V and 0 bases from J; bases unmatched to any gene: 8.

The rearrangement links TRBV15 to TRBJ2-1, with TRBD2 matching 10 bases. The CDR3 spans 16 residues. Trimming cost V 6 bases and J 1 base; bases outside gene matches: 6. Germline V gene data show CDR1 as LNHNV and CDR2 as YYDKDF (reference sequence). CDR3 sequence (DNA): TGTGCCACCAGATCTAGCGGGAGCGCATCCTACAATGAGCAGTTCTTC. Protein sequence: CATRSSGSASYNEQFF.

This clonotype was seen more than once but under ten times. The chain uses TRBV19 and TRBJ2-1; 7 nucleotides match TRBD2. Germline-derived CDR1 and CDR2 are LNHDA and SQIVND (reference sequence). This CDR3 spans 17 amino acids. J was trimmed by 3 bases and V by 3 bases; bases with no gene match: 11. This CDR3 is CASSIFAGRVLYNEQFF. The CDR3 coding sequence is TGTGCCAGTAGTATCTTTGCGGGGAGGGTCCTCTACAATGAGCAGTTCTTC.

On this clonotype: One end of the junction varies from germline; a read error may be responsible. The chain combines TRBV4-2 with TRBJ1-1; D is possibly TRBD1 (6 bases). Per the germline V gene, CDR1 is LGHNA and CDR2 is YNFKEQ. This CDR3 comprises 17 residues. The CDR3 protein is CASSQDPTGAGHTEAFF. CDR3 DNA: TGCGCCAGCAGCCAAGACCCGACAGGAGCGGGGCACACTGAAGCTTTCTTT.

The chain combines TRBV18 with TRBJ2-7; perhaps TRBD2 as D (6 bases). Looked up from germline, CDR1 is KGHSH and CDR2 is LQKENI. Trimming removed 5 bases from V and 6 bases from J, with 17 bases in between. The CDR3 totals 14 residues. For the CDR3, the DNA is TGTGCCAGCTCATCCTCTCCCGGGGGAGGCGAGCAGTACTTC. This gives the protein CASSSSPGGGEQYF.

This clonotype has only a few counts. The rearrangement links TRBV2 to TRBJ2-7, with 10 bases that match TRBD1. This CDR3 comprises 15 residues. J was trimmed by 1 base and V by 8 bases; bases with no gene match: 8. Germline values: CDR1 SNHLY, CDR2 FYNNEI. CDR3 DNA sequence: TGTGCCAGCGGACGGGACAGGGGCAAATCCTACGAGCAGTACTTC. This encodes CASGRDRGKSYEQYF.

The V call is TRBV20-1, the J call TRBJ2-7, with a tentative D call TRBD2 (6 bases). The germline V gene has CDR1 DFQATT and CDR2 SNEGSKA (reference sequence). The V end was cut by 1 base, the J end by 5 bases, with 12 bases between. CDR3 size: 13 residues. Here the CDR3 reads CSARAYPSDEQYF. CDR3 DNA: TGCAGTGCTAGAGCGTACCCTAGCGACGAGCAGTACTTC.